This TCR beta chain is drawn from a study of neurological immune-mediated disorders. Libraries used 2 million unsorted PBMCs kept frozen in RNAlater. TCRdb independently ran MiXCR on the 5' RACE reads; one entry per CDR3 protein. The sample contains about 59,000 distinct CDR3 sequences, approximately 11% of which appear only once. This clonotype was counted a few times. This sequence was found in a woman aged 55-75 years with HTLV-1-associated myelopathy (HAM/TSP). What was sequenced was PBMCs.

The CDR3 DNA reads TGTGCCAGCAGCCATTTGGCCGGGACAGGGGGTAATTCACCCCTCCACTTT. It is translated as CASSHLAGTGGNSPLHF. The rearrangement links TRBV3-1 to TRBJ1-6; 11 positions match TRBD1. Trimming cost V 3 bases and J 6 bases; bases outside gene matches: 7. Germline assignment: CDR1 LGHDT and CDR2 YNNKEL (reference sequence). CDR3 size: 17 residues. The full variable domain, with the rest looked up from reference TRBV3-1 and TRBJ1-6, is DTAVSQTPKYLVTQMGNDKSIKCEQNLGHDTMYWYKQDSKKFLKIMFSYNNKELIINETVPNRFSPKSPDKAHLNLHINSLELGDSAVYFCASSHLAGTGGNSPLHFGNGTRLTVT.